The sequence of this TCR beta chain was determined in a study of TIL therapy for anti-PD-1-resistant metastatic lung cancer. This was the immunoSEQ v3 assay. Produced via immunoSEQ multiplex PCR; TCRdb's table is partial and in-frame only. Here the sample spans around 100,000 clones, approximately 65% being singletons. Time point defined: pre-treatment sample, taken before nivolumab and TIL therapy. Most excised metastases sampled were pleural nodules or supraclavicular lymph nodes. Trimming cost V 2 bases and J 3 bases; bases outside gene matches: 6. Germline V CDR1 and CDR2: SGDLS, YYNGEE. CDR3 length: 15 amino acids.

The specimen was tumor tissue, collected at baseline. The source of this sequence is a person between 30 and 79 years old with non-small cell lung cancer. The rearrangement uses TRBV9 and TRBJ2-3, with TRBD1 matching 7 bases. CDR3 bases: TGTGCCAGCAGCGTGTCGACAGGGCAAACAGATACGCAGTATTTT. This gives the protein CASSVSTGQTDTQYF.